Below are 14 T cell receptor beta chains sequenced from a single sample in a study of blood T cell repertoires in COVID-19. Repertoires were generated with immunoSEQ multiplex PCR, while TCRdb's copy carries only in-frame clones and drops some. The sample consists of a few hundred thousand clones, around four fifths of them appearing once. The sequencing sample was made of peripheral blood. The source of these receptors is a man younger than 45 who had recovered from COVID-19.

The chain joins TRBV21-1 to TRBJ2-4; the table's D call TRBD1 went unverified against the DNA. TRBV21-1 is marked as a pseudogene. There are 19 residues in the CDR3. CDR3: CASSIHDRGNLLAKNIQYF. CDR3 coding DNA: TGTGCCAGCAGCATACACGACAGGGGGAATCTACTAGCCAAAAACATTCAGTACTTC.

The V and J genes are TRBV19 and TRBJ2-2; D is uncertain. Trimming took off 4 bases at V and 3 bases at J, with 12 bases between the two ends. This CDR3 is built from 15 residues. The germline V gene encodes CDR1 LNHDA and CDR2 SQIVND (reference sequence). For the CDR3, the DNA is TGTGCCAGTAGTAAACCGGCAGACTACACCGGGGAGCTGTTTTTT. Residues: CASSKPADYTGELFF.

In DNA, the CDR3 is TGCGCCAGCAGTGAATCAGGGGAGACCACAGATACGCAGTATTTT. Translated: CASSESGETTDTQYF. This sequence joins TRBV10-1 and TRBJ2-3; perhaps TRBD1 as D (6 bases). The CDR3 contains 15 residues. V shed 3 bases and J shed 2 bases, with 12 bases lying between them. Germline V gene lookup returns CDR1 WNHNN and CDR2 SYGVQD (reference sequence).

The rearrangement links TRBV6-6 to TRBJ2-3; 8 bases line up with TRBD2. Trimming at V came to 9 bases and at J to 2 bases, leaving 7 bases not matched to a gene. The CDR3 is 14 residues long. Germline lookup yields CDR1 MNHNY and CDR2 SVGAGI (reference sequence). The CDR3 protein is CASENGGVTDTQYF. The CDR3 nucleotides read TGTGCCAGTGAAAACGGGGGGGTCACAGATACGCAGTATTTT.

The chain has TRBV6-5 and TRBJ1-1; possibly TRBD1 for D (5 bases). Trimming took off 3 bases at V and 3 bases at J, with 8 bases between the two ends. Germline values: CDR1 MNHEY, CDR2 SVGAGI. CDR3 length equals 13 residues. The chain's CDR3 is CASSYGAYTEAFF. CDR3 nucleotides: TGTGCCAGCAGTTATGGGGCCTACACTGAAGCTTTCTTT.

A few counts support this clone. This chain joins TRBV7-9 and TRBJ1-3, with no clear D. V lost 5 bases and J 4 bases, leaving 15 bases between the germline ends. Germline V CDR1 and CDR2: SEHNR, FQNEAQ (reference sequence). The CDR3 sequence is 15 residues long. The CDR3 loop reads CASSPNLFSGNTIYF. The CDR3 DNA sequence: TGTGCCAGCAGCCCTAATTTGTTCTCGGGAAACACCATATATTTT.

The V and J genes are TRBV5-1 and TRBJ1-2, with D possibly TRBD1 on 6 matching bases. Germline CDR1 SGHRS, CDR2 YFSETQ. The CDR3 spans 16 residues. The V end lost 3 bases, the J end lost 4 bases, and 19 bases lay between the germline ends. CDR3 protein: CASSWTMEGGIYGYTF. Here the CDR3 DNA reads TGCGCCAGCAGCTGGACCATGGAGGGGGGGATCTATGGCTACACCTTC.

CDR3 DNA sequence: TGTGCCAGCAAAGGCGGGGCAGAGACCCAGTACTTC. Encoded protein: CASKGGAETQYF. J is TRBJ2-5 and V is TRBV2; possible D gene TRBD2, 6 bases. Germline CDR1 and CDR2: SNHLY and FYNNEI. The CDR3 contains 12 residues. The ends were cut back, 7 bases at V and 4 bases at J, with 10 bases in the middle.

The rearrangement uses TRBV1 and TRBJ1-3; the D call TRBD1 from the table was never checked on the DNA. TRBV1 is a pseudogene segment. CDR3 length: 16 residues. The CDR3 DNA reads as TGCACCAGCAGCCAAGAAACAGGGGAGGATGGAAACACCATATATTTT. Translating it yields CTSSQETGEDGNTIYF.

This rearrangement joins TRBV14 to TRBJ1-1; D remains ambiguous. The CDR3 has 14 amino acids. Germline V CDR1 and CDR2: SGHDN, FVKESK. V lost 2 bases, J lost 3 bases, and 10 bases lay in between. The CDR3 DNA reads TGTGCCAGCAGCCAATCTTGGCTGGACACTGAAGCTTTCTTT. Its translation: CASSQSWLDTEAFF.

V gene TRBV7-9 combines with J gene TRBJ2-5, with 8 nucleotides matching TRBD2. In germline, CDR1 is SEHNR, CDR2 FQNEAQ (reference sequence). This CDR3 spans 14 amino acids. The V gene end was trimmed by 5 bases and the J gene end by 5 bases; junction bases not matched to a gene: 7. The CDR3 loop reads CASSLGRAWETQYF. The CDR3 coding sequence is TGTGCCAGCAGCCTCGGGAGGGCATGGGAGACCCAGTACTTC.

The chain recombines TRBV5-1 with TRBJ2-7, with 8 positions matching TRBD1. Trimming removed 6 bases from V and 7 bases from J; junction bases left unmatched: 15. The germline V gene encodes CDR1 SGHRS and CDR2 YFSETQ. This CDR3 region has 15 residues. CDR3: CASTHDSQGAREQYF. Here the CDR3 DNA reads TGCGCCAGCACCCATGATTCCCAGGGGGCTAGGGAGCAGTACTTC.

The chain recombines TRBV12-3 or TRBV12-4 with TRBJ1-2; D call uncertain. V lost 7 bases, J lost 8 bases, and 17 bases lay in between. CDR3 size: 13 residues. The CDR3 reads CASIKVGGVGYTF. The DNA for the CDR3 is TGTGCCAGCATCAAAGTTGGTGGAGTCGGCTACACCTTC.

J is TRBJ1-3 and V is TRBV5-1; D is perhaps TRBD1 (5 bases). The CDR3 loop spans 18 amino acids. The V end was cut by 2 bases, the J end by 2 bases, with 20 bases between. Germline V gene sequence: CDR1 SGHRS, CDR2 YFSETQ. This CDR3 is CASSFAPGGRKAGNTIYF. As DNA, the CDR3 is TGCGCCAGCAGCTTTGCCCCCGGGGGTAGGAAGGCTGGAAACACCATATATTTT.